Listed here are 18 T cell receptor beta chains from one sample, sequenced in a study of blood T cell repertoires in COVID-19. Sequencing used immunoSEQ multiplex PCR; TCRdb keeps in-frame clones, though not all of them. The data show 250,000 to 350,000 clones, with approximately 88% seen just once and 5% to 7% held by the top ten. The sequenced material came from peripheral blood. These receptors were taken from a man aged 18 to 35 who had recovered from COVID-19.

This chain uses TRBV19 with TRBJ2-2, with a weak D call TRBD1 (6 bases). Germline-derived CDR1 and CDR2 are LNHDA and SQIVND (reference sequence). This CDR3 spans 15 amino acids. V was clipped by 1 base and J by 0 bases, with 6 bases between them. CDR3 sequence: CASSIGTANTGELFF. CDR3 DNA: TGTGCCAGTAGTATAGGGACAGCGAACACCGGGGAGCTGTTTTTT.

The V call is TRBV6-1, the J call TRBJ1-2; no firm D call. CDR3 size: 14 residues. The V gene's germline CDR1 is MNHNS and CDR2 SASEGT. Trimming stripped 2 bases from V and 5 bases from J, with 12 bases between. This CDR3 reads CASSEQQNRYGYTF. Written as DNA, the CDR3 is TGTGCCAGCAGTGAACAACAAAACAGATATGGCTACACCTTC.

The gene calls are TRBV27 and TRBJ1-6; D ambiguous. The V and J ends lost 6 bases and 5 bases respectively, with 17 bases between them. Germline loops: CDR1 MNHEY, CDR2 SMNVEV (reference sequence). This CDR3 spans 16 amino acids. The CDR3 nucleotides are TGTGCCAGCAGGTTCGGGTTGTACCAAGATAATTCACCCCTCCACTTT. This sequence encodes CASRFGLYQDNSPLHF.

This chain uses TRBV2 with TRBJ2-1; 15 nucleotides line up with TRBD2. The ends lost 7 bases at V and 6 bases at J; junction bases unmatched: 10. This CDR3 has 17 amino acids. The germline V gene encodes CDR1 SNHLY and CDR2 FYNNEI. In DNA form, the CDR3 reads TGTGCCAGCACTAAGGGACTAGCGGGAGGCATAGGCAATGAGCAGTTCTTC. It encodes CASTKGLAGGIGNEQFF.

The gene calls are TRBV5-6 and TRBJ2-3; D is perhaps TRBD2 (7 bases). This CDR3 comprises 17 residues. Trimming pared 1 base from V and 0 bases from J, leaving 15 bases between. Germline assignment: CDR1 SGHDT and CDR2 YYEEEE. CDR3 bases: TGTGCCAGCAGCTTGAGCGGGACACAATTGAGCACAGATACGCAGTATTTT. This encodes CASSLSGTQLSTDTQYF.

The chain links TRBV6-1 to TRBJ1-5; 11 bases agree with TRBD1. Germline CDR1 is MNHNS and CDR2 is SASEGT. This CDR3 contains 18 residues. J was trimmed by 5 bases and V by 0 bases; bases with no gene match: 9. The CDR3 region has the DNA TGTGCCAGCAGTGAAGCTTCCCGGGACAGGGGGATCTATCAGCCCCAGCATTTT. Protein: CASSEASRDRGIYQPQHF.

This clone was recorded once. The CDR3 is CASSIGGFGYGYTF. The CDR3 DNA follows: TGTGCCAGTAGTATAGGAGGGTTTGGCTATGGCTACACCTTC. The chain has TRBV19 and TRBJ1-2; D is unresolved. Deletions cut 1 base from V and 4 bases from J, with 10 bases between. Per germline, CDR1 LNHDA and CDR2 SQIVND (reference sequence). CDR3 length: 14 residues.

V usage is TRBV5-4 and J usage is TRBJ1-1, with D possibly matching TRBD1 (5 bases). V lost 4 bases to trimming and J lost 10 bases, with 11 bases between them. The germline V gene has CDR1 SGHNT and CDR2 YYREEE (reference sequence). The CDR3 has 11 residues. The CDR3 bases are TGTGCCAGCAGCGGGGGGAGGGGAGCTTTCTTT. It codes for CASSGGRGAFF.

The chain employs TRBV6-6 and TRBJ2-5, with 11 bases aligning to TRBD2. This CDR3 has 16 residues. The J segment lost 5 bases and the V segment lost 3 bases, leaving 8 bases of the junction unmatched. CDR1 is MNHNY and CDR2 is SVGAGI in the germline V gene (reference sequence). CDR3 DNA: TGTGCCAGCAGTTATTCTAGCGGGGGGAGCGAGGAGACCCAGTACTTC. Amino acid sequence: CASSYSSGGSEETQYF.

The V gene is TRBV7-8, the J gene TRBJ1-2, with D possibly being TRBD1 (5 bases). The CDR3 covers 13 residues. Per germline, CDR1 SGHVS and CDR2 FQNEAQ. The V gene lost 3 bases and the J gene lost 2 bases, with 7 bases spanning the gap. Here the CDR3 DNA reads TGTGCCAGCAGCTTCGGGGGAAACTATGGCTACACCTTC. This sequence encodes CASSFGGNYGYTF.

J is TRBJ2-7 and V is TRBV9, with a possible D match to TRBD1 (6 bases). The germline V gene has CDR1 SGDLS and CDR2 YYNGEE. The CDR3 consists of 16 residues. Between the trimmed V and J ends, which lost 3 bases and 2 bases, there was a span of 18 bases. The CDR3 DNA reads as TGTGCCAGCAGCGGAGGCCTGGGACACCTCCCCTACGAGCAGTACTTC. It encodes CASSGGLGHLPYEQYF.

This chain joins TRBV11-2 and TRBJ2-7; 7 nucleotides agree with TRBD2. This CDR3 comprises 13 residues. Germline CDR1 reads SGHAT; CDR2 reads FQNNGV. V lost 5 bases and J lost 6; bases outside the gene matches: 7. This chain's CDR3 is CASSPPRTSEQYF. In DNA, the CDR3 is TGTGCCAGCAGCCCCCCCCGGACTAGCGAGCAGTACTTC. Looking up the rest from reference TRBV11-2 and TRBJ2-7 gives the full variable domain: EAGVAQSPRYKIIEKRQSVAFWCNPISGHATLYWYQQILGQGPKLLIQFQNNGVVDDSQLPKDRFSAERLKGVDSTLKIQPAKLEDSAVYLCASSPPRTSEQYFGPGTRLTVT.

The CDR3 loop is CASSLMNTGELFF. The CDR3 region has the DNA TGTGCCAGCAGCCTTATGAACACCGGGGAGCTGTTTTTT. The chain combines TRBV5-6 with TRBJ2-2; D gene ambiguous. Trimming pared 4 bases from V and 1 base from J, leaving 5 bases between. Germline V CDR1 and CDR2: SGHDT, YYEEEE. The CDR3 is made up of 13 amino acids.

The V gene is TRBV9, the J gene TRBJ2-2; possible D gene TRBD2, 6 bases. The length of the CDR3 is 14 residues. The V end lost 5 bases, the J end lost 5 bases, and 13 bases lay between the germline ends. The germline V gene has CDR1 SGDLS and CDR2 YYNGEE. CDR3 DNA: TGTGCCAGCAGAGTGGGGGGAGAAACCGGGGAGCTGTTTTTT. Translated, it gives CASRVGGETGELFF.

The rearrangement uses TRBV5-1 and TRBJ2-3; 7 bases are a match to TRBD2. Germline V lookup: CDR1 SGHRS, CDR2 YFSETQ. The CDR3 spans 15 residues. The V gene end was trimmed by 1 base and the J gene end by 1 base; junction bases not matched to a gene: 3. CDR3 in DNA: TGCGCCAGCAGCTTGTGGGCGGGGGGCACAGATACGCAGTATTTT. Its translation is CASSLWAGGTDTQYF.

The V gene is TRBV27, the J gene TRBJ1-1; 8 bases match TRBD1. This CDR3 is 14 amino acids long. V lost 6 bases and J lost 8; bases outside the gene matches: 11. Germline V gene lookup returns CDR1 MNHEY and CDR2 SMNVEV (reference sequence). The CDR3 reads CASRPLGQGREAFF. The CDR3, as DNA: TGTGCCAGCAGACCCCTCGGACAGGGCAGGGAAGCTTTCTTT.

The chain has TRBV2 and TRBJ2-5, with D perhaps TRBD1 (6 bases). Per the germline V gene, CDR1 is SNHLY and CDR2 is FYNNEI. Trimming removed 9 bases from V and 0 bases from J, with 8 bases in between. CDR3 size: 12 residues. Here the CDR3 reads CARGDNQETQYF. CDR3 DNA: TGTGCCAGGGGGGACAACCAAGAGACCCAGTACTTC.

V is TRBV6-4 and J is TRBJ2-3; 9 bases line up with TRBD2. CDR1 is MRHNA and CDR2 is SNTAGT in the germline V gene. Trimming cost V 2 bases and J 4 bases; bases outside gene matches: 4. This CDR3 comprises 15 residues. The DNA for the CDR3 is TGTGCCAGCAGTGACCTAGCGGGAAGTTCAGATACGCAGTATTTT. This sequence encodes CASSDLAGSSDTQYF.